The 2 T cell receptor beta chains below all came from one sample that was sequenced in a study of human T cells and chemical hapten exposure (dated by TCRdb to 2020 to 2022). The library relied on 5' RACE. TCRdb lists the instrument as Illumina MiSeq. Using fastp trimming at Q25 and MiXCR clonotype assembly, TCRdb reanalyzed the public sequencing data and kept in-frame beta chains. Every CDR3 protein is listed once, alongside the most common genes and DNA of its rows. Across this sample there are about 140,000 distinct CDR3 sequences, with 4.1% seen only once. The leading ten clones occupy around 1.4% of the sample. Total RNA was isolated from unfractionated whole blood collected in Tempus Blood RNA tubes. All receptors come from a female donor in good health.

In this sample, this clonotype turned up a few times. A much larger clone lies a single base off, so this may be a read error. The rearrangement uses TRBV7-8 and TRBJ1-1; 7 bases are shared with TRBD1. V gave up 5 bases and J gave up 1 base; unmatched junction bases: 7. The CDR3 is 15 amino acids. CDR1 and CDR2 from the germline V gene are SGHVS and FQNEAQ. CDR3 nucleotide sequence: TGTGCCAGCAGCCCCCGGACAGGATGGAACACTGAAGCTTTCTTT. This codes for CASSPRTGWNTEAFF. Full variable domain (missing parts from reference TRBV7-8 and TRBJ1-1): GAGVSQSPRYKVAKRGQDVALRCDPISGHVSLFWYQQALGQGPEFLTYFQNEAQLDKSGLPSDRFFAERPEGSVSTLKIQRTQQEDSAVYLCASSPRTGWNTEAFFGQGTRLTVV.

On this clonotype: This sequence may be a read error, since a much larger clone differs from it by one base. The chain employs TRBV5-1 and TRBJ2-1, with D hard to call. The CDR3 is 13 amino acids. Germline assignment: CDR1 SGHRS and CDR2 YFSETQ. Trimming took off 2 bases at V and 9 bases at J, with 12 bases between the two ends. The CDR3 sequence: CASSFRVAGEQFF. For the CDR3, the DNA is TGCGCCAGCAGCTTTCGGGTGGCAGGTGAGCAGTTCTTC. Supplemented by reference TRBV5-1 and TRBJ2-1, the full variable domain reads KAGVTQTPRYLIKTRGQQVTLSCSPISGHRSVSWYQQTPGQGLQFLFEYFSETQRNKGNFPGRFSGRQFSNSRSEMNVSTLELGDSALYLCASSFRVAGEQFFGPGTRLTVL.